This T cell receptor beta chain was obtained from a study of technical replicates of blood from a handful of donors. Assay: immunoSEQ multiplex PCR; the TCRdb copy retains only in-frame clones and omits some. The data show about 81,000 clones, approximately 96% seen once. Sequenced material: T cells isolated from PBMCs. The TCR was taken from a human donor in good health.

Here the CDR3 reads CAWSVTGGNEKLFF. The CDR3 bases are TGTGCCTGGAGTGTAACGGGGGGAAACGAAAAACTGTTTTTT. This chain connects TRBV30 to TRBJ1-4, with a possible D match to TRBD1 (5 bases). The CDR3 spans 14 residues. Germline loops: CDR1 GTSNPN, CDR2 SVGIG (reference sequence). Trimming cost V 0 bases and J 8 bases, with 13 bases left between them.